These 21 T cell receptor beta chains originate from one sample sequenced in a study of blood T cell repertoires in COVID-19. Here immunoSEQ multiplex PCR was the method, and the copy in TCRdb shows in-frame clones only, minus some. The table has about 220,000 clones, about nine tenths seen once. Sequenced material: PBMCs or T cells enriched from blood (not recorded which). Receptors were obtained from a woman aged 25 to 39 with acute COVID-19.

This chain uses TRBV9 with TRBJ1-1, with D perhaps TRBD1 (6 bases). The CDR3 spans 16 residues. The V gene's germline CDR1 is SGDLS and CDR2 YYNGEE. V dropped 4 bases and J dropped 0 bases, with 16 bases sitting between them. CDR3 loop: CASSLDGGALNTEAFF. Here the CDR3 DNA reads TGTGCCAGCAGCCTAGATGGGGGGGCCCTGAACACTGAAGCTTTCTTT.

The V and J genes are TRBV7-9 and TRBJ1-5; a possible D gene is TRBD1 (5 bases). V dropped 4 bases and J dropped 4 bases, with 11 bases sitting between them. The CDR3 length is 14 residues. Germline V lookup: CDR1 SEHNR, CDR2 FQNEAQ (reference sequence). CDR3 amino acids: CASSSGMGNQPQHF. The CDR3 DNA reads TGTGCCAGCAGCTCAGGGATGGGAAATCAGCCCCAGCATTTT.

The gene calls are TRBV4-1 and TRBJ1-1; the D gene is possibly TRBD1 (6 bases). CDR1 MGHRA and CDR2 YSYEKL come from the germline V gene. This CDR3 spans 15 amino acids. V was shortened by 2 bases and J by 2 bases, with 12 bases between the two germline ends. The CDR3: CASSQTSDSNTEAFF. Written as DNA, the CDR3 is TGCGCCAGCAGCCAAACATCGGACAGCAACACTGAAGCTTTCTTT.

The chain's CDR3 is CASSARLATYNEQFF. The CDR3 nucleotides read TGTGCCAGTAGTGCCCGACTAGCGACCTACAATGAGCAGTTCTTC. The chain employs TRBV19 and TRBJ2-1, with TRBD2 matching over 8 bases. Germline CDR1 reads LNHDA; CDR2 reads SQIVND (reference sequence). The CDR3 is made up of 15 amino acids. J gave up 2 bases and V 5 bases, and 5 bases lay outside the gene matches. The entire variable domain, with the rest obtained from reference TRBV19 and TRBJ2-1, is as follows: DGGITQSPKYLFRKEGQNVTLSCEQNLNHDAMYWYRQDPGQGLRLIYYSQIVNDFQKGDIAEGYSVSREKKESFPLTVTSAQKNPTAFYLCASSARLATYNEQFFGPGTRLTVL.

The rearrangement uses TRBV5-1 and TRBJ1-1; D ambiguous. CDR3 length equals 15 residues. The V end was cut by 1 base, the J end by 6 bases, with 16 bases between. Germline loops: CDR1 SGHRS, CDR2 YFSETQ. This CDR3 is CASSLFSPEGAEAFF. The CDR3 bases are TGCGCCAGCAGCTTGTTTTCTCCTGAAGGAGCTGAAGCTTTCTTT.

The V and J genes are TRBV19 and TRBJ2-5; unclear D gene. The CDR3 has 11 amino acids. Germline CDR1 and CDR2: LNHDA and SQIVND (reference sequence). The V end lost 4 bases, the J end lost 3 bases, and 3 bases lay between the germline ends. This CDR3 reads CASSTEETQYF. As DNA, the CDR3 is TGTGCCAGTAGTACCGAAGAGACCCAGTACTTC.

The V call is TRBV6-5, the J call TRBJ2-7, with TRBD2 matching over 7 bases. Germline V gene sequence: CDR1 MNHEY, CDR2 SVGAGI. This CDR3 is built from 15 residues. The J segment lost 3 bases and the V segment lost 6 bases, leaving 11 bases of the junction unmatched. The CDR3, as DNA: TGTGCCAGCAGCGCCGGGGGGACTGCAAGCTACGAGCAGTACTTC. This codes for CASSAGGTASYEQYF.

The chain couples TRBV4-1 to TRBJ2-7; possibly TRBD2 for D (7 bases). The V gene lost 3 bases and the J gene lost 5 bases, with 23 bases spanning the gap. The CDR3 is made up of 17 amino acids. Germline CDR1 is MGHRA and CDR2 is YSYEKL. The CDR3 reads CASSHRVRGGPSNEQYF. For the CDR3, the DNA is TGCGCCAGCAGCCACAGGGTAAGGGGGGGGCCGTCTAACGAGCAGTACTTC.

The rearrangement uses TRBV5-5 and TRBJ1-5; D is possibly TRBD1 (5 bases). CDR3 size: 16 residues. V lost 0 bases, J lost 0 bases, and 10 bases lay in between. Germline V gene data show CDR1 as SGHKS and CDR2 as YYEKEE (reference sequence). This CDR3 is CASSLVPGPSNQPQHF. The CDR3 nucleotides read TGTGCCAGCAGCTTGGTCCCAGGGCCTAGCAATCAGCCCCAGCATTTT. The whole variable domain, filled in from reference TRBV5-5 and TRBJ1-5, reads DAGVTQSPTHLIKTRGQQVTLRCSPISGHKSVSWYQQVLGQGPQFIFQYYEKEERGRGNFPDRFSARQFPNYSSELNVNALLLGDSALYLCASSLVPGPSNQPQHFGDGTRLSIL.

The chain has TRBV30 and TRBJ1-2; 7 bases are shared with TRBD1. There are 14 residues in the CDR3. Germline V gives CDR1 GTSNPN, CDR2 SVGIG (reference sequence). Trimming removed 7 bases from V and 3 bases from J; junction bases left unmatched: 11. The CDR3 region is CAFLPGQSDYGYTF. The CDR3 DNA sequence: TGTGCCTTCCTGCCGGGACAGTCTGACTATGGCTACACCTTC.

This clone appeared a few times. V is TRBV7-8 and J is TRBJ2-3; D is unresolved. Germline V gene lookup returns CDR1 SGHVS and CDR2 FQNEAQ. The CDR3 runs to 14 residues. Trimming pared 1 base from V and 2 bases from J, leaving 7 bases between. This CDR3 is CASSLGPHTDTQYF. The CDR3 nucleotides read TGTGCCAGCAGCTTAGGGCCCCACACAGATACGCAGTATTTT.

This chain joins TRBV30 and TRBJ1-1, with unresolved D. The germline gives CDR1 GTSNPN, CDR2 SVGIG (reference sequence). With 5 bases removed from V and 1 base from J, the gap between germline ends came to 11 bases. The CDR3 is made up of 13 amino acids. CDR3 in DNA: TGTGCCTGGTCCCCGGGATCGAACACTGAAGCTTTCTTT. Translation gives CAWSPGSNTEAFF.

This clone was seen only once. The CDR3 nucleotides read TGTGCCAGCAGGGGGACAGCGCTCAATCAGCCCCAGCATTTT. This translates into CASRGTALNQPQHF. The chain uses TRBV2 and TRBJ1-5, with TRBD1 identical over 7 bases. The germline V gene encodes CDR1 SNHLY and CDR2 FYNNEI. The CDR3 has 14 amino acids. V trimming: 6 bases; J trimming: 3 bases; junction bases outside the gene matches: 5.

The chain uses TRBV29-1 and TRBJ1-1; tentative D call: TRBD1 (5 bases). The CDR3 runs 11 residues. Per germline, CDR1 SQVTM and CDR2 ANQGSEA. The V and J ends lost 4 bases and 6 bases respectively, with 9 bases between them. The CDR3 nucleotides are TGCAGCGTTGGGCGGGGACCTGAAGCTTTCTTT. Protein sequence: CSVGRGPEAFF.

The CDR3: CASSDQGGSNEQFF. The DNA of the CDR3 is TGTGCCAGCAGTGATCAGGGAGGAAGCAATGAGCAGTTCTTC. The J gene is TRBJ2-1, the V gene TRBV2; D is possibly TRBD2 (6 bases). Germline CDR1 and CDR2: SNHLY and FYNNEI. The V gene lost 3 bases and the J gene lost 6 bases, with 12 bases spanning the gap. The CDR3 loop spans 14 amino acids. Combining the CDR3 with reference TRBV2 and TRBJ2-1 gives the whole variable domain EPEVTQTPSHQVTQMGQEVILRCVPISNHLYFYWYRQILGQKVEFLVSFYNNEISEKSEIFDDQFSVERPDGSNFTLKIRSTKLEDSAMYFCASSDQGGSNEQFFGPGTRLTVL.

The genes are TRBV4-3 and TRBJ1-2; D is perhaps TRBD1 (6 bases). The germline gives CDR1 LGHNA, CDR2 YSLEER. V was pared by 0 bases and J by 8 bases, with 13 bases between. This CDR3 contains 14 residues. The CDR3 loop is CASSQDLGAGGYTF. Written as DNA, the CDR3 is TGCGCCAGCAGCCAAGACTTGGGGGCTGGGGGCTACACCTTC.

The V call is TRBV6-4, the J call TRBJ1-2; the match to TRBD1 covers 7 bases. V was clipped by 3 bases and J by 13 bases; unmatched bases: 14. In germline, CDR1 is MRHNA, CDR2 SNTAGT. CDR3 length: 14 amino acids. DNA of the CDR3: TGTGCCAGCAGTGAGTTTAATAGCGGACAGGCCCCCACCTTC. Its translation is CASSEFNSGQAPTF.

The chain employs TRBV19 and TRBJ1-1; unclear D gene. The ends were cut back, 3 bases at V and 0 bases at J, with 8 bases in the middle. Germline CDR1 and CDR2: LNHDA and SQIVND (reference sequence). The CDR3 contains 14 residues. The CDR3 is CASSITVLNTEAFF. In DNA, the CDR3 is TGTGCCAGTAGTATCACAGTCCTGAACACTGAAGCTTTCTTT.

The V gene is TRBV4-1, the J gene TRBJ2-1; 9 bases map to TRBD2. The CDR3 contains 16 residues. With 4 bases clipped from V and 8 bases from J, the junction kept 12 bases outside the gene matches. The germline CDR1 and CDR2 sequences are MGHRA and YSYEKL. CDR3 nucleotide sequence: TGCGCCAGCAGCCCCGGACCGCGGCGGGGGGGCCATGAGCAGTTCTTC. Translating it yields CASSPGPRRGGHEQFF.

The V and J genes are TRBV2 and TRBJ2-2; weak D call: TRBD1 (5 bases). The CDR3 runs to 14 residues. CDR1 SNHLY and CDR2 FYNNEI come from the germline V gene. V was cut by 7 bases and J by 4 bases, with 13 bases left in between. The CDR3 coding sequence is TGTGCCAGCATACGGCAGGGTGGCACCGGGGAGCTGTTTTTT. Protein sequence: CASIRQGGTGELFF. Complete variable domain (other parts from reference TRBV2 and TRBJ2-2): EPEVTQTPSHQVTQMGQEVILRCVPISNHLYFYWYRQILGQKVEFLVSFYNNEISEKSEIFDDQFSVERPDGSNFTLKIRSTKLEDSAMYFCASIRQGGTGELFFGEGSRLTVL.

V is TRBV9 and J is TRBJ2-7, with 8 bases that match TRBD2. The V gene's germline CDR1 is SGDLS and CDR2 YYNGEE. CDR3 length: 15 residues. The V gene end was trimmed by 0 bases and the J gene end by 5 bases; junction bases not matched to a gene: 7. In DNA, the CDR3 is TGTGCCAGCAGCGTAGGGCGGGGGGAACGTGACGAGCAGTACTTC. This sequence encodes CASSVGRGERDEQYF.